This TCR beta chain was sequenced for a study of blood T cell repertoires in COVID-19 (dated by TCRdb to the early 2020s). About the investigation overall: Samples covering the acute and convalescent phases of COVID-19 were provided by collaborators in the United States, Italy and Spain. The prospective study material was composed of cDNA or gDNA derived from T cells, B-cell-depleted T cells, or PBMCs. Deeply sampled blood TCRbeta repertoires from subjects exposed to, actively infected with, or recovered from COVID-19 were included in the dataset. A freely available public database, intended as a resource for researchers studying the immune response to SARS-CoV-2, is where the repertoires were released. Samples were obtained from the ongoing ImmuneRACE study (first 160 participants) and from roughly 1,300 subjects provided by 6 global collaborators. Nearly every sample came with metadata listing a de-identified subject ID, COVID-19 status, age in years and sex. Where HLA class I and class II types were available, the types were taken from metadata supplied by the sample provider, not from assay-based typing. General conclusions and limits of the study: Clinical and demographic metadata were provided uncurated, with the amount varying by source and participant.

The immunoSEQ Assay, a bias-controlled multiplex PCR, was used to amplify TCRbeta CDR3 regions from genomic DNA. Concerning the study's data processing: Within the assay, amplification of reference gene primers was used to estimate how many nucleated cells each sample contained. To quantify the absolute abundance of each unique TCRbeta CDR3 rearrangement, sequence reads were collapsed and filtered. Productive Simpson clonality was computed per sample as the square root of Simpson's diversity index over productive rearrangements. Here the immuneACCESS table is served through TCRdb, limited to in-frame sequences with V and J called. Missing clones are a known gap in these copies; in checked studies unresolved V genes cover under half, and the rest lacks a known reason. The D gene and trimming were derived from the DNA, and the V and J assignments and clone size from that table. Present in this sample are over 100,000 clones, over 70% of which were seen just once. Of the sample, 0.8% to 0.9% is held by the ten largest clones.

The germline V gene specifies SGHTA as CDR1 and FQGTGA as CDR2. The CDR3 covers 16 residues, taking in both the cysteine and the phenylalanine. This entry keeps only the CDR3 DNA: 48 bases, framed from base 1. V is cut by 3 bases and J by 0 bases, and the space between the germline ends is 15 bases. The sample holds one count of this clone. Its antigen specificity is not known. The sample holds no much larger clone one base away, and base qualities are not on file. Each collaborating institution followed its own protocols to collect whole blood in K2EDTA tubes. For TCRbeta analysis, collaborator samples were shipped as frozen whole blood, as isolated PBMCs, or as DNA extracted from either sample type.

This sequence was found in a woman aged 70-85 years with acute or convalescent COVID-19. The chain joins TRBV7-3 to TRBJ2-7; TRBD1 is perhaps the D gene, given 5 matching bases. The sequenced sample was peripheral blood. In nucleotides, the sequence is TGTGCCAGCAGCTTTAAAAACAGGATCTACTCCTACGAGCAGTACTTC. It codes for CASSFKNRIYSYEQYF.